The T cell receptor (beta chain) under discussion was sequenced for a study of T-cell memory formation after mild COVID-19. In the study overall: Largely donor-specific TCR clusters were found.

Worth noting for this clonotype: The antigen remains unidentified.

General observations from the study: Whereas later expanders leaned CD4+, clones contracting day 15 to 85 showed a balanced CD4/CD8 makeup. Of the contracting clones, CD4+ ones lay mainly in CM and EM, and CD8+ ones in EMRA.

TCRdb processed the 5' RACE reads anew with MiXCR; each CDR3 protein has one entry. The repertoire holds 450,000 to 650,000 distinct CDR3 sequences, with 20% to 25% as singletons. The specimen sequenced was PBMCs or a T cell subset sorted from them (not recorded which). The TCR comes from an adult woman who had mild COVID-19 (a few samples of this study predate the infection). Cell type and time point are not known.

CDR3 in amino acids: CAINPSGEETQYF. In nucleotides, the CDR3 is TGTGCCATCAATCCTAGCGGAGAAGAGACCCAGTACTTC. The chain carries TRBV10-3 and TRBJ2-5; 7 positions agree with TRBD2. CDR1 ENHRY and CDR2 SYGVKD come from the germline V gene. Germline trimming cut 7 bases from V and 3 bases from J; bases unmatched to any gene: 5. This CDR3 has 13 amino acids.